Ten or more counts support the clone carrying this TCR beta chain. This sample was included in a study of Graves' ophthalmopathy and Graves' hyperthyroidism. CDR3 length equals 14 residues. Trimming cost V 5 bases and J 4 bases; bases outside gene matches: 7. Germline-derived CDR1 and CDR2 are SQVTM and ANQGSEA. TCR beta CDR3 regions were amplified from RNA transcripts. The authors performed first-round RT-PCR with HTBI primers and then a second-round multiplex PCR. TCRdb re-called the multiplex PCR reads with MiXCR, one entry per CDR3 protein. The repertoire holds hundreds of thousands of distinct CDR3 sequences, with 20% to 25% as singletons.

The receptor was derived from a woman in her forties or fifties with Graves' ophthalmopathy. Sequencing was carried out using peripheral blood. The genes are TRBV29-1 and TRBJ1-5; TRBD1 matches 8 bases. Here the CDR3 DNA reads TGCAGCGTTATAGGACAGGGCAATAATCAGCCCCAGCATTTT. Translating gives CSVIGQGNNQPQHF.